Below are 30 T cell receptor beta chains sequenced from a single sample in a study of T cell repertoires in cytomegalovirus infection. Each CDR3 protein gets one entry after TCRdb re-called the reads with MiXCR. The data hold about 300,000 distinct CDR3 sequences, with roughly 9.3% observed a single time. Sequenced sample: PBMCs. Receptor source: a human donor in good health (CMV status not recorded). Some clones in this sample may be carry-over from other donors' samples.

The CDR3 DNA sequence: TGTGCCAGCAGTCGACAGCGCGCGGGGCGCTTGAACACTGAAGCTTTCTTT. Its translation is CASSRQRAGRLNTEAFF. This chain links TRBV28 with TRBJ1-1; a possible D gene is TRBD1 (5 bases). The CDR3 contains 17 residues. The germline gives CDR1 MDHEN, CDR2 SYDVKM. Trimming took off 5 bases at V and 0 bases at J, with 19 bases between the two ends. Full variable domain (remainder filled in from reference TRBV28 and TRBJ1-1): DVKVTQSSRYLVKRTGEKVFLECVQDMDHENMFWYRQDPGLGLRLIYFSYDVKMKEKGDIPEGYSVSREKKERFSLILESASTNQTSMYLCASSRQRAGRLNTEAFFGQGTRLTVV.

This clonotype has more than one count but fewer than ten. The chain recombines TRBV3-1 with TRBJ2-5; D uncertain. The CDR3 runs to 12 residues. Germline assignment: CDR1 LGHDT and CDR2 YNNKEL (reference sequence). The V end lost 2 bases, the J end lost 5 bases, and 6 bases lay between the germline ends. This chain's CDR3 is CASSQRRETQYF. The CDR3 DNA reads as TGTGCCAGCAGCCAACGACGGGAGACCCAGTACTTC.

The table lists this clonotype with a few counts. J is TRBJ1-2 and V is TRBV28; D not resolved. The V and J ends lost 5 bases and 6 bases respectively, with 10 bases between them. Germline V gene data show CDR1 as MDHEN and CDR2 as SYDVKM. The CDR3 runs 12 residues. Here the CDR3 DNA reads TGTGCCAGCAGTACCGGGTTGGATGGCTACACCTTC. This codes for CASSTGLDGYTF.

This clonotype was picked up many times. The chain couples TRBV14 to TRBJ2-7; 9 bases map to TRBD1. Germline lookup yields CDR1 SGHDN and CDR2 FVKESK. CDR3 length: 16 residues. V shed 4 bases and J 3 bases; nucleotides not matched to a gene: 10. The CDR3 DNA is TGTGCCAGCAGCCTACCGACACAGGGGGCGAACTACGAGCAGTACGTC. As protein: CASSLPTQGANYEQYV.

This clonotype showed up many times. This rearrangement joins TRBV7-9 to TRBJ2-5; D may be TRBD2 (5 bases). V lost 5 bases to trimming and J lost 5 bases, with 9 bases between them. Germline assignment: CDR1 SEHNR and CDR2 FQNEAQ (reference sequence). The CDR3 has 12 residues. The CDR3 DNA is TGTGCCAGCAGCGAGGGCGGGGAGACCCAGTACTTC. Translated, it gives CASSEGGETQYF.

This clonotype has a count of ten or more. CDR3 DNA: TGTGCCAGCAGGGTTCAGGAGTCCGGGGAGCTGTTTTTT. Protein sequence: CASRVQESGELFF. The V call is TRBV12-3 or TRBV12-4, the J call TRBJ2-2; D is undetermined. Between the trimmed V and J ends, which lost 6 bases and 6 bases, there was a span of 11 bases. The CDR3 loop spans 13 amino acids.

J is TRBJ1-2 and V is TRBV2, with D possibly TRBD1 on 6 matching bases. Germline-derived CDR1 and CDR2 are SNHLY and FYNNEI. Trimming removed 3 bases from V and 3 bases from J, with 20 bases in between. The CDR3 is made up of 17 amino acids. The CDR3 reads CASSDPGVGVVDYGYTF. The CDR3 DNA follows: TGTGCCAGCAGTGATCCAGGGGTCGGGGTCGTGGACTATGGCTACACCTTC.

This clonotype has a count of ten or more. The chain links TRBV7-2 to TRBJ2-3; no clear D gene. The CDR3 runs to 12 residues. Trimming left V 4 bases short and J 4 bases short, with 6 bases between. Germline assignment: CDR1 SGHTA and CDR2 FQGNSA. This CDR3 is CASSSFSDTQYF. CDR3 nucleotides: TGTGCCAGCAGCTCTTTTTCAGATACGCAGTATTTT.

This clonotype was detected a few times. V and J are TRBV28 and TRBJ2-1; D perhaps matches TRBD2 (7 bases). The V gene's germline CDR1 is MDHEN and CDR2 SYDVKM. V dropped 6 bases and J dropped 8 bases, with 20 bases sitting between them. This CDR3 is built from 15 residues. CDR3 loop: CASRPRGARTDEQFF. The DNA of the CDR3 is TGTGCCAGCAGGCCCCGGGGGGCGCGTACCGATGAGCAGTTCTTC.

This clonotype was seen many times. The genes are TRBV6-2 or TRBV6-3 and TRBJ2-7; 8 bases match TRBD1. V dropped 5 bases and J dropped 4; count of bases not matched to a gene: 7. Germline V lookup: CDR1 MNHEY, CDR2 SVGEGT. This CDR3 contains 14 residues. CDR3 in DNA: TGTGCCAGCAGTGTCCCCCAGGGGGCTTACGAGCAGTACGTC. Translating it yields CASSVPQGAYEQYV.

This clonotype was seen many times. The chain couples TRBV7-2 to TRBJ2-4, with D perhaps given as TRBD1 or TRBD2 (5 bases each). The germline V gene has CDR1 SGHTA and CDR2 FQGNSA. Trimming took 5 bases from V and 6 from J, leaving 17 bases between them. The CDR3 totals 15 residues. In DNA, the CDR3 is TGTGCCAGCAGCCCGGCCCGCAGTGGGGGAAACATTCAGTACTTC. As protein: CASSPARSGGNIQYF.

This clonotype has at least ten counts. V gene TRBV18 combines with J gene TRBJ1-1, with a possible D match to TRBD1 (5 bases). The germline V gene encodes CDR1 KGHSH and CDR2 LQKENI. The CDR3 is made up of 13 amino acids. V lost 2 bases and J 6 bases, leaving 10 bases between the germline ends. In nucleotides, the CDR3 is TGTGCCAGCTCACCAGCCGGGGGACCTGAAGCTTTCTTT. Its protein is CASSPAGGPEAFF.

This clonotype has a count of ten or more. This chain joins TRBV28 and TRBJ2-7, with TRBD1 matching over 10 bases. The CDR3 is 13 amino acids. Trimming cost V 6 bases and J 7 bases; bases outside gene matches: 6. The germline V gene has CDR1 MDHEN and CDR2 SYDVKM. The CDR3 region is CASSSTGGYEQYV. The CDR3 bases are TGTGCCAGCAGCTCGACAGGGGGCTATGAGCAGTACGTC.

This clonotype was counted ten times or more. DNA for the CDR3: TGCAGTGCTAGGGACAGGGGGCTGAACACTGAAGCTTTCTTT. It codes for CSARDRGLNTEAFF. This chain connects TRBV20-1 to TRBJ1-1, with 11 bases matching TRBD1. V was pared by 3 bases and J by 0 bases, with 0 bases of the junction left unmatched. CDR1 and CDR2 (germline): DFQATT, SNEGSKA (reference sequence). This CDR3 contains 14 residues.

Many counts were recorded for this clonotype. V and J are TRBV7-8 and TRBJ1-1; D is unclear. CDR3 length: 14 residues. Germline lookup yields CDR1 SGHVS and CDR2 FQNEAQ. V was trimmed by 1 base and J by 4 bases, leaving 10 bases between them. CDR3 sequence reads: CASSLEQWITEAFF. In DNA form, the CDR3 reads TGTGCCAGCAGCTTAGAACAGTGGATCACTGAAGCTTTCTTT.

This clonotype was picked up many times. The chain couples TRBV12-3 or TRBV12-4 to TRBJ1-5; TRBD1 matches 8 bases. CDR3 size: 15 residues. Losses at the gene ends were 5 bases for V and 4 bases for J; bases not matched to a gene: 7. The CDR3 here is CASSPLTGGNQPQHF. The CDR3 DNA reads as TGTGCCAGCAGTCCCCTCACAGGGGGGAATCAGCCCCAGCATTTT.

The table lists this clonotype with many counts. CDR3 loop: CASSTGRTEAFF. As DNA, the CDR3 is TGTGCCAGCAGTACAGGCAGGACTGAAGCTTTCTTT. This chain uses TRBV12-3 or TRBV12-4 with TRBJ1-1; possibly TRBD1 for D (5 bases). This CDR3 spans 12 amino acids. Trimming left V 5 bases short and J 5 bases short, with 9 bases between.

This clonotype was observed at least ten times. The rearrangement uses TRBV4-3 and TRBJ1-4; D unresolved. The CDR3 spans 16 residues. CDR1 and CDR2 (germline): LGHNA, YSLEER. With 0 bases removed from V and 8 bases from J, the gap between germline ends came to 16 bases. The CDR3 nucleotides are TGCGCCAGCAGCCAAGATGGCCGGGCCTTGGGGGAAAAACTGTTTTTT. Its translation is CASSQDGRALGEKLFF.

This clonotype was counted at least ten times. CDR3 amino acids: CASSPRPSGGSSYNEQFF. CDR3 nucleotide sequence: TGTGCCAGCAGTCCCCGTCCTAGCGGGGGGAGCTCCTACAATGAGCAGTTCTTC. The genes are TRBV12-3 or TRBV12-4 and TRBJ2-1; TRBD2 agrees at 11 bases. V lost 5 bases and J lost 0; bases outside the gene matches: 9. The CDR3 loop spans 18 amino acids.

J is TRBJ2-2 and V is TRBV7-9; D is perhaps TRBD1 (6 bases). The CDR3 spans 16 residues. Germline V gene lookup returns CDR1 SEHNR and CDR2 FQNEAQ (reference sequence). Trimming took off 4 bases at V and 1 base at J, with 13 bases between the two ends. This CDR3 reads CASSSQQGWNTGELFF. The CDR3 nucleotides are TGTGCCAGCAGCTCCCAACAGGGATGGAACACCGGGGAGCTGTTTTTT.

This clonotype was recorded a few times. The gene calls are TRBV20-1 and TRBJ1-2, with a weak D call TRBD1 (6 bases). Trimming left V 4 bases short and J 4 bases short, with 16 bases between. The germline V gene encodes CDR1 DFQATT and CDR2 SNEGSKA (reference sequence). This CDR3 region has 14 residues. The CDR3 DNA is TGCAGTGCTACCCACCCGGGGGCAGGCTATGGCTACACCTTC. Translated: CSATHPGAGYGYTF.

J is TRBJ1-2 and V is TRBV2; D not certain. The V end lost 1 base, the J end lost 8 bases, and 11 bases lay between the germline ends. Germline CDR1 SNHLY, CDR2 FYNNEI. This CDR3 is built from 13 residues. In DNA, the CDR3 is TGTGCCAGCAGTGAAGACTTGGGGTGGGGCTACACCTTC. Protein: CASSEDLGWGYTF. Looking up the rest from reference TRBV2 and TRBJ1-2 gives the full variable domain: EPEVTQTPSHQVTQMGQEVILRCVPISNHLYFYWYRQILGQKVEFLVSFYNNEISEKSEIFDDQFSVERPDGSNFTLKIRSTKLEDSAMYFCASSEDLGWGYTFGSGTRLTVV.

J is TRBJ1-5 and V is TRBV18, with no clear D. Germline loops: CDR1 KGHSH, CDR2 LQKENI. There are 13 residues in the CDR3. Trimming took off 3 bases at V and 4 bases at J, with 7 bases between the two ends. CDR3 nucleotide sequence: TGTGCCAGCTCACCTGCGGCAAATCAGCCCCAGCATTTT. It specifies CASSPAANQPQHF.

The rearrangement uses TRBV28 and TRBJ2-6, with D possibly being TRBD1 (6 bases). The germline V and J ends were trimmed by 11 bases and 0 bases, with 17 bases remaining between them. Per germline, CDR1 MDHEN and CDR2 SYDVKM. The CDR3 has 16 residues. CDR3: CAVTQEGGSGANVLTF. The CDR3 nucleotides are TGTGCCGTAACCCAAGAAGGGGGCTCTGGGGCCAACGTCCTGACTTTC.

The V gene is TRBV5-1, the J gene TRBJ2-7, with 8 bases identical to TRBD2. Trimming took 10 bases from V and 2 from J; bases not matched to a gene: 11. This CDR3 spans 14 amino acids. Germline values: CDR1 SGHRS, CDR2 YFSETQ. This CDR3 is CARGGAPYAYEQYV. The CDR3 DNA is TGCGCCCGGGGGGGGGCACCCTATGCCTACGAGCAGTACGTC.

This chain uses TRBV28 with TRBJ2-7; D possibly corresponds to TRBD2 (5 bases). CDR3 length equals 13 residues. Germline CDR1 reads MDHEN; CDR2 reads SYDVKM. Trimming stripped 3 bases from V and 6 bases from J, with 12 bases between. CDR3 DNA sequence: TGTGCCAGCAGTTTGGGAGCGACCGGCGAGCAGTACGTC. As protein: CASSLGATGEQYV.

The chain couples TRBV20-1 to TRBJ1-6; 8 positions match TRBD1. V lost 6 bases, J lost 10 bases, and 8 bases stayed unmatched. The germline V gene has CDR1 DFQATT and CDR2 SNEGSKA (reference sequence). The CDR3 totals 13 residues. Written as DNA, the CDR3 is TGCAGTGCGCCCGGACAGGGCTTGTCACCCCTCCACTTT. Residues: CSAPGQGLSPLHF.

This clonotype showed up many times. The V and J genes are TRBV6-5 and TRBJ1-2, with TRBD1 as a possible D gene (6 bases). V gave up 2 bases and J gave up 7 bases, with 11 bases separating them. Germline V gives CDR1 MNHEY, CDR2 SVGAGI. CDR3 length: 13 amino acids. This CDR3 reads CASSYGGAGGYTF. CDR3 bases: TGTGCCAGCAGTTACGGGGGGGCTGGTGGCTACACCTTC.

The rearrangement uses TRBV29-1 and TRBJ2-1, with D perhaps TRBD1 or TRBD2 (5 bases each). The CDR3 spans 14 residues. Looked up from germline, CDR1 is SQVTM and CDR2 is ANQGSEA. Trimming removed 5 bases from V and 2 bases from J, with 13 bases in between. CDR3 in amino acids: CSVYRDGPYNEQFF. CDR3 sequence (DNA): TGCAGCGTTTACCGGGACGGACCCTACAATGAGCAGTTCTTC.

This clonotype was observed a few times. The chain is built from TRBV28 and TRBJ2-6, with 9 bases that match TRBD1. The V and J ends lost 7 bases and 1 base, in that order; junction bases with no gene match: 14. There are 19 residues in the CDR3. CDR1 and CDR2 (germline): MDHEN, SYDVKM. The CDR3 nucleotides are TGTGCCAGCATCTCCTCAGGGGGACAGGGATTTTCTGGGGCCAACGTCCTGACTTTC. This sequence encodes CASISSGGQGFSGANVLTF.